Each of the 28 T cell receptor beta chains below was sequenced from the same sample in a study of blood T cell repertoires in COVID-19. TCRdb's table, derived via immunoSEQ multiplex PCR, lists solely in-frame clones and lacks some. The data contain 150,000 to 180,000 clones, about 73% of them seen just once; the ten biggest clones take up under 2%. Sequencing used peripheral blood. The receptors here all came from a man older than 75 with acute or convalescent COVID-19.

This sequence joins TRBV11-3 and TRBJ1-1, with TRBD1 identical over 7 bases. With V trimmed by 4 bases and J by 1 base, 9 bases remained unmatched. The CDR3 is 16 residues long. CDR1 SGHNT and CDR2 YENEEA come from the germline V gene. CDR3 residues: CASSSRKQGTNTEAFF. In nucleotides, the CDR3 is TGTGCCAGCAGCTCGAGGAAACAGGGGACGAACACTGAAGCTTTCTTT.

The V call is TRBV6-6, the J call TRBJ2-2, with 15 bases identical to TRBD2. Trimming removed 5 bases from V and 6 bases from J; junction bases left unmatched: 7. Germline loops: CDR1 MNHNY, CDR2 SVGAGI (reference sequence). The CDR3 spans 17 residues. CDR3 protein: CASSPQGLAGGAGELFF. The CDR3 DNA reads TGTGCCAGCAGTCCCCAGGGACTAGCGGGGGGTGCCGGGGAGCTGTTTTTT.

The genes are TRBV5-5 and TRBJ1-5; TRBD1 might be the D (5 bases). The CDR3 extends over 15 amino acids. Germline V gene data show CDR1 as SGHKS and CDR2 as YYEKEE (reference sequence). Trimming took 2 bases from V and 0 from J, leaving 9 bases between them. This CDR3 reads CASSFRQYSNQPQHF. In DNA form, the CDR3 reads TGTGCCAGCAGCTTTAGACAGTATAGCAATCAGCCCCAGCATTTT.

J is TRBJ1-5 and V is TRBV6-1, with a possible D match to TRBD1 (5 bases). V shed 3 bases and J shed 6 bases, with 9 bases lying between them. The V gene's germline CDR1 is MNHNS and CDR2 SASEGT. CDR3 length: 13 amino acids. CDR3 sequence (DNA): TGTGCCAGCAGTGATACGGGGGTTCAGCCCCAGCATTTT. Translating gives CASSDTGVQPQHF.

V and J are TRBV6-5 and TRBJ1-2, with D unclear. This CDR3 is 15 amino acids long. Germline V gene lookup returns CDR1 MNHEY and CDR2 SVGAGI. Trimming left V 7 bases short and J 0 bases short, with 15 bases between. This CDR3 is CASKMEKSANYGYTF. DNA for the CDR3: TGTGCCAGCAAAATGGAGAAAAGCGCTAACTATGGCTACACCTTC.

The chain employs TRBV7-2 and TRBJ2-7, with unresolved D. The CDR3 is 14 residues long. V lost 3 bases to trimming and J lost 3 bases, with 12 bases between them. Germline V gene lookup returns CDR1 SGHTA and CDR2 FQGNSA. In nucleotides, the CDR3 is TGTGCCAGCAGCTTCCCCTCTAGTGGCTACGAGCAGTACTTC. It codes for CASSFPSSGYEQYF.

The chain couples TRBV2 to TRBJ2-7; possible D gene TRBD1, 5 bases. This CDR3 contains 11 residues. Germline CDR1 SNHLY, CDR2 FYNNEI. Trimming took off 5 bases at V and 5 bases at J, with 7 bases between the two ends. The CDR3: CASSPRDEQYV. As DNA, the CDR3 is TGTGCCAGCAGTCCCAGGGACGAGCAGTACGTC.

This rearrangement joins TRBV10-3 to TRBJ1-2; 8 nucleotides agree with TRBD1. Per the germline V gene, CDR1 is ENHRY and CDR2 is SYGVKD. The CDR3 is 14 amino acids. V was pared by 7 bases and J by 8 bases, with 12 bases of the junction left unmatched. CDR3 DNA: TGTGCCATCACCACCCCGGGACAGGCGTTGGGCTACACCTTC. It encodes CAITTPGQALGYTF.

For this clone: Relative to the germline gene, one junction end is altered; a read error may explain this. The chain uses TRBV9 and TRBJ2-3, with 9 bases identical to TRBD1. The V gene's germline CDR1 is SGDLS and CDR2 YYNGEE. The CDR3 is 18 residues long. The CDR3 bases are TGTGCCAGCAGCGTAACAGGGGGCACCACTTCGAGAGCAGATGCGCAGTATTTT. Amino acids: CASSVTGGTTSRADAQYF.

The CDR3 protein is CASSLGSGLAGADTQYF. The CDR3 DNA reads TGTGCCAGCAGCTTAGGCTCTGGGCTAGCGGGGGCAGATACGCAGTATTTT. The genes are TRBV13 and TRBJ2-3; 10 bases map to TRBD2. V lost 0 bases and J lost 4; bases outside the gene matches: 7. The length of the CDR3 is 17 residues. Germline V gene data show CDR1 as PRHDT and CDR2 as FYEKMQ (reference sequence).

V gene TRBV10-1 combines with J gene TRBJ2-2; TRBD1 matches at 7 bases. Per the germline V gene, CDR1 is WNHNN and CDR2 is SYGVQD (reference sequence). The junction had 2 bases not matched to a gene; V was cut back by 6 bases and J by 1 base. The CDR3 sequence is 14 residues long. CDR3 in DNA: TGCGCCAGCAGGGGACAGCTGAACACCGGGGAGCTGTTTTTT. This encodes CASRGQLNTGELFF.

V gene TRBV7-8 combines with J gene TRBJ2-5, with D maybe TRBD1 (5 bases). The CDR3 has 15 residues. Germline CDR1 reads SGHVS; CDR2 reads FQNEAQ. V lost 4 bases, J lost 4 bases, and 16 bases lay in between. The DNA for the CDR3 is TGTGCCAGCAGCTCCCTAGGCGCAGGGCCAGAGACCCAGTACTTC. As protein: CASSSLGAGPETQYF.

The chain joins TRBV10-3 to TRBJ2-3; possibly TRBD1 for D (6 bases). The CDR3 runs to 15 residues. The V and J ends lost 3 bases and 1 base respectively, with 11 bases between them. Looked up from germline, CDR1 is ENHRY and CDR2 is SYGVKD. DNA of the CDR3: TGTGCCATCAGTGATCGACAGGAAGGCACAGATACGCAGTATTTT. The encoded protein is CAISDRQEGTDTQYF.

The gene calls are TRBV5-4 and TRBJ2-2; D possibly corresponds to TRBD2 (6 bases). Germline CDR1 SGHNT, CDR2 YYREEE (reference sequence). The CDR3 sequence is 14 residues long. Deletions cut 1 base from V and 6 bases from J, with 10 bases between. In nucleotides, the CDR3 is TGTGCCAGCAGCTTGAGCAGGGAGGCCGGGGAGCTGTTTTTT. Residues: CASSLSREAGELFF.

V is TRBV2 and J is TRBJ1-2, with D uncertain. There are 13 residues in the CDR3. Germline CDR1 reads SNHLY; CDR2 reads FYNNEI. V was clipped by 6 bases and J by 2 bases, with 10 bases between them. The CDR3, as DNA: TGTGCCAGCAGAGAAAGTGAGAACTATGGCTACACCTTC. Encoded protein: CASRESENYGYTF.

The rearrangement uses TRBV9 and TRBJ1-1; 8 positions agree with TRBD1. The germline V gene has CDR1 SGDLS and CDR2 YYNGEE. This CDR3 has 15 amino acids. Losses at the gene ends were 3 bases for V and 2 bases for J; bases not matched to a gene: 6. The CDR3 DNA sequence: TGTGCCAGCAGCGCCCCGACAGGGGCCAACACTGAAGCTTTCTTT. Protein: CASSAPTGANTEAFF.

Worth noting for this clone: This sample includes further DNA sequences coding for the same CDR3. The chain uses TRBV9 and TRBJ2-2; 9 bases match TRBD2. The CDR3 spans 15 residues. CDR1 is SGDLS and CDR2 is YYNGEE in the germline V gene. V shed 0 bases, J shed 3 bases, and the junction held 0 bases outside the gene matches. DNA for the CDR3: TGTGCCAGCAGCGTAGTAGCGGGGGACACCGGGGAGCTGTTTTTT. Translating it yields CASSVVAGDTGELFF.

This clone was detected a few times. The chain has TRBV19 and TRBJ1-5; no clear D gene. CDR1 is LNHDA, CDR2 SQIVND, per germline (reference sequence). CDR3 size: 11 residues. The ends were cut back, 8 bases at V and 7 bases at J, with 9 bases in the middle. The CDR3 DNA follows: TGTGCCAGTGGAGAAGAACAGCCCCAGCATTTT. It translates to CASGEEQPQHF.

The chain has TRBV3-1 (or the pseudogene TRBV3-2) and TRBJ1-1; D is uncertain. Looked up from germline, CDR1 is LGHDT and CDR2 is YNNKEL (reference sequence). The CDR3 is 12 amino acids. V lost 4 bases to trimming and J lost 10 bases, with 13 bases between them. The CDR3 is CASSPGGSGAFF. The DNA of the CDR3 is TGTGCCAGCAGCCCCGGAGGGAGCGGAGCTTTCTTT.

J is TRBJ1-2 and V is TRBV7-2; D ambiguous. Trimming took off 7 bases at V and 4 bases at J, with 13 bases between the two ends. CDR1 and CDR2 (germline): SGHTA, FQGNSA. The CDR3 has 13 residues. CDR3 in amino acids: CASTLDRSYGYTF. The CDR3 coding sequence is TGTGCCAGCACCCTAGATCGGAGCTATGGCTACACCTTC.

This clone was counted only a few times. V and J are TRBV19 and TRBJ2-7; TRBD1 matches 11 bases. Unmatched junction bases numbered 8, after V lost 10 bases and J lost 3 bases. Germline V gives CDR1 LNHDA, CDR2 SQIVND (reference sequence). The CDR3 is 14 residues long. The CDR3 sequence: CATKRDRGGYEQYF. The CDR3 DNA follows: TGTGCCACCAAGCGGGACAGGGGGGGCTACGAGCAGTACTTC.

This sequence joins TRBV30 and TRBJ2-5; D is perhaps TRBD2 (6 bases). The germline V and J ends were trimmed by 3 bases and 4 bases, with 9 bases remaining between them. Germline assignment: CDR1 GTSNPN and CDR2 SVGIG (reference sequence). This CDR3 is built from 12 residues. In DNA, the CDR3 is TGTGCCTGGAGCCCGGGACTAGAGACCCAGTACTTC. Protein product: CAWSPGLETQYF.

V usage is TRBV7-2 and J usage is TRBJ2-3; D may be TRBD2 (5 bases). Looked up from germline, CDR1 is SGHTA and CDR2 is FQGNSA. The germline V and J ends were trimmed by 11 bases and 2 bases, with 23 bases remaining between them. This CDR3 has 16 amino acids. CDR3 DNA sequence: TGTGCCGACACGGATGCTAGCAGACCCCACACAGATACGCAGTATTTT. It specifies CADTDASRPHTDTQYF.

V gene TRBV12-3 or TRBV12-4 combines with J gene TRBJ2-7, with D perhaps matching TRBD1 (5 bases). V was pared by 6 bases and J by 0 bases, with 9 bases between. CDR3 length: 13 amino acids. CDR3 DNA: TGTGCCAGCAGCGACAGTAACTCCTACGAGCAGTACTTC. It is translated as CASSDSNSYEQYF.

The rearrangement links TRBV5-4 to TRBJ2-2, with TRBD1 matching over 8 bases. The CDR3 length is 15 residues. The junction had 5 bases not matched to a gene; V was cut back by 5 bases and J by 2 bases. Germline V gene lookup returns CDR1 SGHNT and CDR2 YYREEE (reference sequence). CDR3 in amino acids: CASRLGTGNTGELFF. CDR3 nucleotides: TGTGCCAGCAGACTCGGGACAGGAAACACCGGGGAGCTGTTTTTT.

This chain links TRBV7-2 with TRBJ2-7, with 9 bases matching TRBD1. CDR1 SGHTA and CDR2 FQGNSA come from the germline V gene. J gave up 0 bases and V 5 bases, and 5 bases lay outside the gene matches. This CDR3 has 15 residues. In DNA form, the CDR3 reads TGTGCCAGCAGCATAGGACAGGGGATCTCCTACGAGCAGTACTTC. This translates into CASSIGQGISYEQYF.

This clone appeared once. Within the sample, other DNA sequences also encode this same CDR3. The rearrangement links TRBV6-1 to TRBJ2-7, with D possibly being TRBD1 (5 bases). Germline V lookup: CDR1 MNHNS, CDR2 SASEGT. CDR3 length: 12 residues. The V end was cut by 2 bases, the J end by 3 bases, with 5 bases between. CDR3 protein: CASSEQGYEQYV. The CDR3 nucleotides are TGTGCCAGCAGTGAACAGGGCTACGAGCAGTACGTC.

The V gene is TRBV19, the J gene TRBJ2-3; TRBD2 agrees at 10 bases. Germline CDR1 LNHDA, CDR2 SQIVND (reference sequence). The CDR3 extends over 16 amino acids. V was pared by 5 bases and J by 0 bases, with 5 bases of the junction left unmatched. The chain's CDR3 is CASSGETSGSTDTQYF. The CDR3 DNA reads as TGTGCCAGTAGTGGAGAGACTAGCGGGAGCACAGATACGCAGTATTTT.